These 12 T cell receptor beta chains were sequenced from one sample in a study of T cells in Graves' hyperthyroidism and ophthalmopathy. There were TCR beta CDR3 regions amplified from RNA transcripts. Carried out on the TCR CDR3, a first-round RT-PCR used the HTBI primer set. Using its own MiXCR run on the multiplex PCR reads, TCRdb lists one record per CDR3 protein. The profile shows around 570,000 distinct CDR3 sequences, just under 20% of them singletons. Sequenced input: blood. The receptors were sampled from a man aged 35 to 55 with Graves' ophthalmopathy.

This clonotype was counted many times. The chain couples TRBV11-3 to TRBJ1-1, with a tentative D call TRBD1 (5 bases). The CDR3 length is 12 residues. Germline CDR1 and CDR2: SGHNT and YENEEA. V was shortened by 2 bases and J by 8 bases, with 9 bases between the two germline ends. CDR3 amino acids: CASSLRGMEAFF. CDR3 DNA: TGTGCCAGCAGCTTAAGGGGAATGGAAGCTTTCTTT.

The rearrangement uses TRBV2 and TRBJ1-2, with TRBD1 identical over 8 bases. The CDR3 totals 14 residues. With V trimmed by 3 bases and J by 4 bases, 4 bases remained unmatched. Germline V gene lookup returns CDR1 SNHLY and CDR2 FYNNEI. This CDR3 reads CASSDRGRAYGYTF. The CDR3, as DNA: TGTGCCAGCAGTGACAGGGGGCGTGCCTATGGCTACACCTTC.

The rearrangement uses TRBV20-1 and TRBJ2-7; D may be TRBD2 (5 bases). CDR1 and CDR2 (germline): DFQATT, SNEGSKA (reference sequence). Trimming removed 1 base at V and 5 bases at J, with 12 bases between. The CDR3 covers 13 residues. The CDR3: CSARVRVRDEQYF. CDR3 in DNA: TGCAGTGCTAGAGTGAGGGTGAGGGACGAGCAGTACTTC.

In this sample, this clonotype turned up many times. The J gene is TRBJ2-2, the V gene TRBV28; D remains unclear. V was trimmed by 3 bases and J by 6 bases, leaving 8 bases between them. From germline, CDR1 is MDHEN and CDR2 SYDVKM. The CDR3 has 13 residues. The CDR3 sequence is CASSFLGSGELFF. In DNA, the CDR3 is TGTGCCAGCAGTTTTCTGGGGTCCGGGGAGCTGTTTTTT.

This clonotype showed up just a few times. The DNA for the CDR3 is TGCGCCAGCAGCTTGGCGAGGGTGGGCACAGATACGCAGTATTTT. Protein: CASSLARVGTDTQYF. The rearrangement joins TRBV5-1 to TRBJ2-3; D may be TRBD2 (5 bases). V was shortened by 0 bases and J by 1 base, with 9 bases between the two germline ends. The CDR3 runs to 15 residues. Germline loops: CDR1 SGHRS, CDR2 YFSETQ.

This clonotype was detected a few times. This chain connects TRBV15 to TRBJ2-5; 12 positions match TRBD2. J was trimmed by 7 bases and V by 7 bases; bases with no gene match: 7. This CDR3 is built from 14 residues. Germline CDR1 and CDR2: LNHNV and YYDKDF (reference sequence). CDR3 sequence (DNA): TGTGCCACCAAGACTAGCGGGGGAGCGCGGACCCAGTACTTC. Protein: CATKTSGGARTQYF.

Only a few counts were recorded for this clonotype. V is TRBV9 and J is TRBJ2-1; 7 nucleotides agree with TRBD1. Germline V gene sequence: CDR1 SGDLS, CDR2 YYNGEE. V was pared by 0 bases and J by 4 bases, with 4 bases of the junction left unmatched. This CDR3 is 15 amino acids long. CDR3 bases: TGTGCCAGCAGCGTAGCGGGACAGTGGTACAATGAGCAGTTCTTC. Protein sequence: CASSVAGQWYNEQFF.

In its sample, this clonotype was seen many times. V is TRBV18 and J is TRBJ1-1; a weak D match, TRBD1 (5 bases). The CDR3 consists of 13 residues. V lost 8 bases, J lost 2 bases, and 12 bases lay in between. Germline-derived CDR1 and CDR2 are KGHSH and LQKENI. DNA for the CDR3: TGTGCCAGCGCCATGGGGGTTAACACTGAAGCTTTCTTT. Protein sequence: CASAMGVNTEAFF.

This clonotype was detected many times. The V and J genes are TRBV11-1 and TRBJ2-1, with D unclear. The CDR3 covers 13 residues. Germline-derived CDR1 and CDR2 are SGHAT and FQDESV (reference sequence). V was cut by 4 bases and J by 9 bases, with 13 bases left in between. The CDR3 DNA reads TGTGCCAGCAGCTACATAGGTGTAGGTGAGCAGTTCTTC. It encodes CASSYIGVGEQFF.

The chain recombines TRBV7-9 with TRBJ2-1; D perhaps matches TRBD2 (6 bases). With 5 bases removed from V and 5 bases from J, the gap between germline ends came to 13 bases. The CDR3 covers 14 residues. The germline V gene encodes CDR1 SEHNR and CDR2 FQNEAQ (reference sequence). This CDR3 reads CASSPWTTDNEQFF. CDR3 sequence (DNA): TGTGCCAGCAGCCCTTGGACTACTGACAATGAGCAGTTCTTC.

V gene TRBV6-1 combines with J gene TRBJ1-5; D remains unclear. The CDR3 runs to 13 residues. The germline V gene encodes CDR1 MNHNS and CDR2 SASEGT. V was shortened by 0 bases and J by 14 bases, with 14 bases between the two germline ends. The CDR3 here is CASSEAHGSWKHF. CDR3 bases: TGTGCCAGCAGTGAAGCGCACGGGAGCTGGAAGCATTTT.

The chain is built from TRBV5-4 and TRBJ1-2, with 8 bases fitting TRBD1. CDR3 length: 16 residues. CDR1 is SGHNT and CDR2 is YYREEE in the germline V gene (reference sequence). The V gene end was trimmed by 3 bases and the J gene end by 6 bases; junction bases not matched to a gene: 13. The chain's CDR3 is CASSSEQGGWWNGYTF. The CDR3, as DNA: TGTGCCAGCAGCTCCGAACAGGGGGGGTGGTGGAATGGCTACACCTTC.